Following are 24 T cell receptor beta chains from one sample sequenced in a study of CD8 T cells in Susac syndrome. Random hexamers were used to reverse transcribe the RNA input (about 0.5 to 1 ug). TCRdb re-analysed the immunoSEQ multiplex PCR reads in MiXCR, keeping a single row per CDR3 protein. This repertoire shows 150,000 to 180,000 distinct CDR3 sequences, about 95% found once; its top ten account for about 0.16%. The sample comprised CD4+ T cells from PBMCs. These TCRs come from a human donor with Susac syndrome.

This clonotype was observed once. The CDR3 protein is CSALGRGEVNEQFF. The CDR3 DNA is TGCAGTGCCCTAGGGCGGGGGGAGGTCAATGAGCAGTTCTTC. V usage is TRBV20-1 and J usage is TRBJ2-1, with 8 nucleotides matching TRBD2. With V trimmed by 6 bases and J by 6 bases, 10 bases remained unmatched. The CDR3 loop spans 14 amino acids. CDR1 DFQATT and CDR2 SNEGSKA come from the germline V gene (reference sequence).

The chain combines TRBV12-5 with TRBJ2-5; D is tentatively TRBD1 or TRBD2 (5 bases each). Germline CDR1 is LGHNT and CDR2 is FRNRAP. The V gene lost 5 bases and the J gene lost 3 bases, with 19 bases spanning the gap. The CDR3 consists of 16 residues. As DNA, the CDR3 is TGTGCTAGTGGTGCTGGCGGTTCGGGGCCGGAAGAGACCCAGTACTTC. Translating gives CASGAGGSGPEETQYF.

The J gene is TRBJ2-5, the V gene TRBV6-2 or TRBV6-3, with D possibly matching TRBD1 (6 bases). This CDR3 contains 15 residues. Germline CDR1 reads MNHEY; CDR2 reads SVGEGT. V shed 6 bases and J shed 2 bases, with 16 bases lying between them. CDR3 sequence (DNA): TGTGCCAGCAGGGACGAGGTACAGGGTCAAGAGACCCAGTACTTC. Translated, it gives CASRDEVQGQETQYF.

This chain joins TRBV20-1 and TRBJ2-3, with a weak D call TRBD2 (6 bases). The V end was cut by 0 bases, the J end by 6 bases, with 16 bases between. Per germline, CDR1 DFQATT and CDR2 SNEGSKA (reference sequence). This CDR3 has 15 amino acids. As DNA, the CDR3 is TGCAGTGCTAGAGATCTAGCGTCTAGCGCCGATACGCAGTATTTT. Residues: CSARDLASSADTQYF.

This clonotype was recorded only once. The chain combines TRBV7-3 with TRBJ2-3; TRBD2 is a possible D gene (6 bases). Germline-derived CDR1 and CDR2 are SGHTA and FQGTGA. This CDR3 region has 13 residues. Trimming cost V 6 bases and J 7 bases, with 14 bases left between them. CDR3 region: CASSASAQNTQYF. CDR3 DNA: TGTGCCAGCAGTGCTAGCGCCCAAAATACGCAGTATTTT. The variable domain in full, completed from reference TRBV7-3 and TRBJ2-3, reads GAGVSQTPSNKVTEKGKYVELRCDPISGHTALYWYRQSLGQGPEFLIYFQGTGAADDSGLPNDRFFAVRPEGSVSTLKIQRTERGDSAVYLCASSASAQNTQYFGPGTRLTVL.

CDR3 DNA: TGTGCCAGCAGCCAGGAGACTAGCGGGGGGGCGACATCCTACGAGCAGTACTTC. This encodes CASSQETSGGATSYEQYF. The J gene is TRBJ2-7, the V gene TRBV4-2; TRBD2 matches at 14 bases. CDR3 length: 18 amino acids. Trimming at V came to 3 bases and at J to 1 base, leaving 8 bases not matched to a gene. Germline V gene lookup returns CDR1 LGHNA and CDR2 YNFKEQ.

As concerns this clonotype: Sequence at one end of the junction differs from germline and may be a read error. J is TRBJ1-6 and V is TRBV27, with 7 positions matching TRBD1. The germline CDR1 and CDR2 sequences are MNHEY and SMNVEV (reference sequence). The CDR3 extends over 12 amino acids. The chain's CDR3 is CACRQGGSPLHF. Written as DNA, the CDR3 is TGTGCCTGCAGACAGGGCGGTTCACCCCTCCACTTT.

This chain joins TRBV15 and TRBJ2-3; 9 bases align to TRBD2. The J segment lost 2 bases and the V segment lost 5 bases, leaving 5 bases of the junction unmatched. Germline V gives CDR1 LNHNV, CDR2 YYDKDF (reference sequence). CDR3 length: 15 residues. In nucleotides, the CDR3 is TGTGCCACCAGCGGTGCTAGCGGGAACACAGATACGCAGTATTTT. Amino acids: CATSGASGNTDTQYF.

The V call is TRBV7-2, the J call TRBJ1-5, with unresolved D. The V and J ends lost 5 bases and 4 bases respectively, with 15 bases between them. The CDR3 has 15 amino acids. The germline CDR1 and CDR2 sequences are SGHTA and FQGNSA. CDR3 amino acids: CASSPYGNGNQPQHF. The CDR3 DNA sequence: TGTGCCAGCAGCCCCTACGGGAACGGAAATCAGCCCCAGCATTTT.

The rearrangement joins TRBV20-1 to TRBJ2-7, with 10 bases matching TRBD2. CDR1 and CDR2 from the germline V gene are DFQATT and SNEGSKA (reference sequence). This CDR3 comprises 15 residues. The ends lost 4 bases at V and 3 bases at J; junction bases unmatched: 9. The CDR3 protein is CSATPPLAGSYEQYF. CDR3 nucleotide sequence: TGCAGTGCTACGCCCCCACTAGCGGGGAGCTACGAGCAGTACTTC.

The CDR3 DNA sequence: TGTGCCAGCAGCTTGAGCCAGGGGTCCTATAATTCACCCCTCCACTTT. Amino acids: CASSLSQGSYNSPLHF. The chain is built from TRBV5-4 and TRBJ1-6; possible D gene TRBD1, 6 bases. Deletions cut 1 base from V and 1 base from J, with 9 bases between. The CDR3 sequence is 16 residues long. CDR1 is SGHNT and CDR2 is YYREEE in the germline V gene (reference sequence).

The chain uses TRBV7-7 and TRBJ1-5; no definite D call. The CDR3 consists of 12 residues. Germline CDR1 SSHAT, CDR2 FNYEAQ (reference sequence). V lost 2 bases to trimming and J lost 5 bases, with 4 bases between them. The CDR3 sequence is CASSLFDQPQHF. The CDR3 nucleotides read TGTGCCAGCAGCTTATTTGATCAGCCCCAGCATTTT.

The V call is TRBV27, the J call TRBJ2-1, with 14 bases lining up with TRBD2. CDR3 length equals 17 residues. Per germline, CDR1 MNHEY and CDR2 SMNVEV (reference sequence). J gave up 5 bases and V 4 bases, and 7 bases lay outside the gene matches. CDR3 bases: TGTGCCAGCAGTTCCCGACTAGCGGGGGGGAGGAACAATGAGCAGTTCTTC. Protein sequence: CASSSRLAGGRNNEQFF.

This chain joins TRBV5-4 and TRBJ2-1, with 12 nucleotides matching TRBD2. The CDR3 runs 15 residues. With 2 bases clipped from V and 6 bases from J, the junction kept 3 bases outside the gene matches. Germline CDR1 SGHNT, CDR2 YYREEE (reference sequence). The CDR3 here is CASSFPSGGANEQFF. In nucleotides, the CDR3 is TGTGCCAGCAGCTTTCCTAGCGGGGGGGCCAATGAGCAGTTCTTC.

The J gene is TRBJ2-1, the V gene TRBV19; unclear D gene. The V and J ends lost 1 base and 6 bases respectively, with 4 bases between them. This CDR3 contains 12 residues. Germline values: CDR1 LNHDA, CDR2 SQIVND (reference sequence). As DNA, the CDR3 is TGTGCCAGTAGTATAGCGGGCAATGAGCAGTTCTTC. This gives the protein CASSIAGNEQFF.

Here the CDR3 DNA reads TGTGCCAGCAGTTCTCGTGAAGTATCCTACAATGAGCAGTTCTTC. This translates into CASSSREVSYNEQFF. The V and J genes are TRBV25-1 and TRBJ2-1; no clear D. This CDR3 contains 15 residues. V dropped 5 bases and J dropped 1 base, with 12 bases sitting between them. Germline assignment: CDR1 MGHDK and CDR2 SYGVNS.

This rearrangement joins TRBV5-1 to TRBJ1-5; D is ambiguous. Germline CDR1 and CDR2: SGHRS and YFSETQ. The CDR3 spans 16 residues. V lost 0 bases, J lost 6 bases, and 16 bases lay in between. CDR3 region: CASSLAGAGPSQPQHF. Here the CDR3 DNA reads TGCGCCAGCAGCTTGGCGGGAGCAGGACCTAGTCAGCCCCAGCATTTT.

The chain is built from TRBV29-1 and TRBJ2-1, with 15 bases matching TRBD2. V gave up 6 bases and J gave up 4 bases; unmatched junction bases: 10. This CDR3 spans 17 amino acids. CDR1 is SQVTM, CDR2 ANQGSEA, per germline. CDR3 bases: TGCAGCGTGTCGGGACTAGCGGGGGGCGACGGATACAATGAGCAGTTCTTC. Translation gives CSVSGLAGGDGYNEQFF.

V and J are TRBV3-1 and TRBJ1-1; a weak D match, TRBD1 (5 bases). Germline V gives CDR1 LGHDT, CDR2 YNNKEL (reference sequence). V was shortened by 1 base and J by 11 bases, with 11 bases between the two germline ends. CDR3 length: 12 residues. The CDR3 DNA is TGTGCCAGCAGCCAAGGAGGGGATACGGCTTTCTTT. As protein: CASSQGGDTAFF.

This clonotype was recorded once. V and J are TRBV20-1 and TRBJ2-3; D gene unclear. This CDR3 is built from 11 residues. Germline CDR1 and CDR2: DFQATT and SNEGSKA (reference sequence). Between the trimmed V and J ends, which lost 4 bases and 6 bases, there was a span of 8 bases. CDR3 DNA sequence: TGCAGTGCTATTCCCCTGGATACGCAGTATTTT. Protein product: CSAIPLDTQYF.

In DNA, the CDR3 is TGTGCCAGCAGTCGGCCTCTCGCGGGGAAACGAGGGGCCAACGTCCTGACTTTC. Its protein product is CASSRPLAGKRGANVLTF. V and J are TRBV2 and TRBJ2-6, with D possibly matching TRBD2 (6 bases). V lost 5 bases and J lost 4, with 21 bases in between. Germline CDR1 and CDR2: SNHLY and FYNNEI. The CDR3 contains 18 residues.

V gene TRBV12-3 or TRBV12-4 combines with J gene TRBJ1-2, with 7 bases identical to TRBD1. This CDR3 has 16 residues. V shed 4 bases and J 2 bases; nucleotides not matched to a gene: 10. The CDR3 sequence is CASSWGREGANYGYTF. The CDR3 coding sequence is TGTGCCAGCAGTTGGGGACGGGAGGGGGCGAACTATGGCTACACCTTC.

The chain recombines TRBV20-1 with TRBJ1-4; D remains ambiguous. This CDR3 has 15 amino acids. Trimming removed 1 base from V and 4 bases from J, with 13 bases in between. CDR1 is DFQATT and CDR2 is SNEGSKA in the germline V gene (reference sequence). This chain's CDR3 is CSARGGAGNNEKLFF. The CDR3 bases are TGCAGTGCTAGAGGGGGTGCGGGGAATAATGAAAAACTGTTTTTT.

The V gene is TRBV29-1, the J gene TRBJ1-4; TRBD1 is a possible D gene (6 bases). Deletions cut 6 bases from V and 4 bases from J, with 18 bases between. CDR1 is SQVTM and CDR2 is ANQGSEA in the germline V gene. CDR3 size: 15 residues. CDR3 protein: CSVIVSGTSNEKLFF. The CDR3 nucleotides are TGCAGCGTCATCGTCTCCGGGACAAGTAATGAAAAACTGTTTTTT.